These 26 T cell receptor beta chains came from one sample sequenced in a study of blood T cell repertoires in COVID-19. Produced via immunoSEQ multiplex PCR; TCRdb's table is partial and in-frame only. The table shows about 140,000 clones, with more than 70% occurring only once. Sequencing was carried out using peripheral blood. The receptors come from a woman aged 55-75 years with acute or convalescent COVID-19.

This clone came up a few times. The chain employs TRBV30 and TRBJ1-2; 9 positions agree with TRBD1. Germline CDR1 and CDR2: GTSNPN and SVGIG (reference sequence). CDR3 length: 14 amino acids. The ends lost 1 base at V and 8 bases at J; junction bases unmatched: 8. CDR3 region: CAWSDSGTGRGYTF. The CDR3 coding sequence is TGTGCCTGGAGTGACTCAGGGACAGGGAGAGGCTACACCTTC. The complete variable domain, with remaining parts taken from reference TRBV30 and TRBJ1-2, reads SQTIHQWPATLVQPVGSPLSLECTVEGTSNPNLYWYRQAAGRGLQLLFYSVGIGQISSEVPQNLSASRPQDRQFILSSKKLLLSDSGFYLCAWSDSGTGRGYTFGSGTRLTVV.

The genes are TRBV5-4 and TRBJ2-2, with 7 bases matching TRBD2. In germline, CDR1 is SGHNT, CDR2 YYREEE (reference sequence). V lost 2 bases to trimming and J lost 5 bases; unmatched junction nucleotides: 3. This CDR3 is built from 14 residues. The DNA of the CDR3 is TGTGCCAGCAGCTTTGCGGGGGTTACCGGGGAGCTGTTTTTT. This encodes CASSFAGVTGELFF.

This chain connects TRBV7-6 to TRBJ2-7, with 9 bases aligning to TRBD2. After removal of 0 bases from V and 0 bases from J, the junction contained 9 bases not matched to a gene. CDR3 length: 18 amino acids. Germline V CDR1 and CDR2: SGHVS, FNYEAQ. The CDR3 DNA is TGTGCCAGCAGCTTAGCATCCCCTAGCGGGGCTAACTCCTACGAGCAGTACTTC. Its translation: CASSLASPSGANSYEQYF. Based on the CDR3 plus reference TRBV7-6 and TRBJ2-7, the full variable domain is GAGVSQSPRYKVTKRGQDVALRCDPISGHVSLYWYRQALGQGPEFLTYFNYEAQQDKSGLPNDRFSAERPEGSISTLTIQRTEQRDSAMYRCASSLASPSGANSYEQYFGPGTRLTVT.

The genes are TRBV19 and TRBJ1-3; D perhaps matches TRBD1 (5 bases). This CDR3 spans 14 amino acids. Germline-derived CDR1 and CDR2 are LNHDA and SQIVND (reference sequence). V shed 8 bases and J shed 5 bases, with 16 bases lying between them. The CDR3 loop reads CASVWRGDRNTIYF. CDR3 nucleotides: TGTGCCAGTGTCTGGCGGGGCGACCGAAACACCATATATTTT.

The CDR3 here is CASTPGGTEAFF. CDR3 sequence (DNA): TGTGCCAGCACCCCGGGGGGGACTGAAGCTTTCTTT. The chain employs TRBV4-2 and TRBJ1-1; a weak D match, TRBD1 (5 bases). This CDR3 spans 12 amino acids. From germline, CDR1 is LGHNA and CDR2 YNFKEQ. V was trimmed by 7 bases and J by 5 bases, leaving 11 bases between them.

This chain uses TRBV6-6 with TRBJ1-2; 12 bases are shared with TRBD1. Unmatched junction bases numbered 9, after V lost 5 bases and J lost 2 bases. The length of the CDR3 is 17 residues. CDR1 MNHNY and CDR2 SVGAGI come from the germline V gene (reference sequence). In DNA form, the CDR3 reads TGTGCCAGCAGTCCAGGGACAGGGGGCGCGCAGAACTATGGCTACACCTTC. Translated, it gives CASSPGTGGAQNYGYTF.

This sequence joins TRBV6-5 and TRBJ2-2, with D possibly matching TRBD2 (6 bases). Germline CDR1 and CDR2: MNHEY and SVGAGI. The V end lost 8 bases, the J end lost 8 bases, and 12 bases lay between the germline ends. The CDR3 has 12 amino acids. CDR3 region: CASGRGKGELFF. The CDR3 DNA is TGTGCCAGCGGTCGGGGGAAGGGGGAGCTGTTTTTT.

This sequence joins TRBV10-3 and TRBJ1-3, with TRBD1 as a possible D gene (6 bases). The V end was cut by 3 bases, the J end by 0 bases, with 15 bases between. This CDR3 contains 17 residues. Germline loops: CDR1 ENHRY, CDR2 SYGVKD. CDR3 bases: TGTGCCATCAGTGACAGGGGCTCCCTAAGCTCTGGAAACACCATATATTTT. This codes for CAISDRGSLSSGNTIYF.

This rearrangement joins TRBV7-3 to TRBJ1-1; TRBD1 might be the D (6 bases). Trimming pared 8 bases from V and 0 bases from J, leaving 13 bases between. Germline values: CDR1 SGHTA, CDR2 FQGTGA. The CDR3 totals 14 residues. CDR3: CASPSGGLNTEAFF. The DNA of the CDR3 is TGTGCCAGCCCCTCCGGGGGGCTGAACACTGAAGCTTTCTTT. The whole variable domain, filled in from reference TRBV7-3 and TRBJ1-1, reads GAGVSQTPSNKVTEKGKYVELRCDPISGHTALYWYRQSLGQGPEFLIYFQGTGAADDSGLPNDRFFAVRPEGSVSTLKIQRTERGDSAVYLCASPSGGLNTEAFFGQGTRLTVV.

The V and J genes are TRBV18 and TRBJ1-3; TRBD1 matches 7 bases. Germline V gene lookup returns CDR1 KGHSH and CDR2 LQKENI. The CDR3 is 15 residues long. The V segment lost 5 bases and the J segment 4 bases; nucleotides outside the gene matches: 8. The CDR3 region is CASSVGQAAGNTIYF. In DNA, the CDR3 is TGTGCCAGCTCAGTTGGACAGGCGGCGGGAAACACCATATATTTT.

This chain joins TRBV5-6 and TRBJ1-2, with D hard to call. CDR1 SGHDT and CDR2 YYEEEE come from the germline V gene. V was shortened by 0 bases and J by 4 bases, with 10 bases between the two germline ends. The CDR3 is 14 residues long. CDR3 residues: CASSLGDSAYGYTF. CDR3 in DNA: TGTGCCAGCAGCTTGGGAGACTCGGCCTATGGCTACACCTTC.

The V call is TRBV3-1 (or the pseudogene TRBV3-2), the J call TRBJ2-2, with D tentatively TRBD2 (6 bases). V lost 1 base to trimming and J lost 0 bases, with 6 bases between them. This CDR3 comprises 15 residues. The germline V gene encodes CDR1 LGHDT and CDR2 YNNKEL (reference sequence). The CDR3 nucleotides read TGTGCCAGCAGCCAAGGACTAGCGAACACCGGGGAGCTGTTTTTT. Amino acid sequence: CASSQGLANTGELFF.

This chain connects TRBV12-3 or TRBV12-4 to TRBJ1-1; D ambiguous. This CDR3 region has 13 residues. V dropped 4 bases and J dropped 6 bases, with 12 bases sitting between them. The CDR3 is CASSYQPGSEAFF. CDR3 coding DNA: TGTGCCAGCAGTTACCAGCCGGGATCTGAAGCTTTCTTT.

This clone appeared once. V and J are TRBV13 and TRBJ1-3; D not resolved. This CDR3 is 15 amino acids long. Germline loops: CDR1 PRHDT, CDR2 FYEKMQ (reference sequence). Trimming left V 4 bases short and J 2 bases short, with 12 bases between. The CDR3: CASSYQKLTGNTIYF. For the CDR3, the DNA is TGTGCCAGCAGCTATCAGAAGTTAACTGGAAACACCATATATTTT.

The V and J genes are TRBV3-1 (or the pseudogene TRBV3-2) and TRBJ2-5, with D tentatively TRBD1 (6 bases). Germline-derived CDR1 and CDR2 are LGHDT and YNNKEL (reference sequence). The V and J ends lost 4 bases and 5 bases respectively, with 17 bases between them. The CDR3 is made up of 15 amino acids. CDR3 residues: CASSPWTARGETQYF. For the CDR3, the DNA is TGTGCCAGCAGCCCGTGGACAGCGAGGGGGGAGACCCAGTACTTC.

This clone was observed once. The chain couples TRBV28 to TRBJ1-1, with D uncertain. Germline V gives CDR1 MDHEN, CDR2 SYDVKM. Trimming took off 8 bases at V and 1 base at J, with 8 bases between the two ends. This CDR3 comprises 12 residues. CDR3 nucleotide sequence: TGTGCCAGCCTTGACACGAACACTGAAGCTTTCTTT. It specifies CASLDTNTEAFF.

This clone was seen only a few times. The chain employs TRBV29-1 and TRBJ1-1; D perhaps matches TRBD1 (5 bases). V lost 4 bases, J lost 0 bases, and 15 bases lay in between. The CDR3 covers 15 residues. Germline lookup yields CDR1 SQVTM and CDR2 ANQGSEA. In DNA form, the CDR3 reads TGCAGCGTTGGCACTGGTGGGGCTATGAACACTGAAGCTTTCTTT. This codes for CSVGTGGAMNTEAFF. Full variable domain (remainder filled in from reference TRBV29-1 and TRBJ1-1): SAVISQKPSRDICQRGTSLTIQCQVDSQVTMMFWYRQQPGQSLTLIATANQGSEATYESGFVIDKFPISRPNLTFSTLTVSNMSPEDSSIYLCSVGTGGAMNTEAFFGQGTRLTVV.

The gene calls are TRBV13 and TRBJ2-2, with 7 positions matching TRBD1. Per the germline V gene, CDR1 is PRHDT and CDR2 is FYEKMQ (reference sequence). The length of the CDR3 is 15 residues. V shed 1 base and J 5 bases; nucleotides not matched to a gene: 4. CDR3 region: CASSLDLTGTGELFF. CDR3 nucleotide sequence: TGTGCCAGCAGCTTAGATTTGACAGGGACCGGGGAGCTGTTTTTT.

The chain joins TRBV30 to TRBJ1-5; 7 positions match TRBD1. Losses at the gene ends were 0 bases for V and 6 bases for J; bases not matched to a gene: 8. The CDR3 extends over 15 amino acids. Germline loops: CDR1 GTSNPN, CDR2 SVGIG (reference sequence). The CDR3 region is CAWSVRGTVFQPQHF. CDR3 coding DNA: TGTGCCTGGAGTGTACGTGGGACAGTTTTTCAGCCCCAGCATTTT.

The chain uses TRBV28 and TRBJ1-6, with 10 positions matching TRBD1. The CDR3 length is 15 residues. Losses at the gene ends were 4 bases for V and 9 bases for J; bases not matched to a gene: 6. Per the germline V gene, CDR1 is MDHEN and CDR2 is SYDVKM. CDR3 nucleotide sequence: TGTGCCAGCAGTTCCCTGGGGACAGGGGCTTCACCCCTCCACTTT. This translates into CASSSLGTGASPLHF.

This chain joins TRBV7-8 and TRBJ2-7; unclear D gene. Trimming shortened V by 1 base and J by 3 bases, and 4 bases separated the two germline ends. CDR1 is SGHVS, CDR2 FQNEAQ, per germline. The CDR3 spans 12 residues. CDR3 sequence: CASSLVHYEQYF. CDR3 DNA sequence: TGTGCCAGCAGCTTAGTACACTACGAGCAGTACTTC.

The chain couples TRBV28 to TRBJ1-5, with 7 bases that match TRBD1. Looked up from germline, CDR1 is MDHEN and CDR2 is SYDVKM. The CDR3 is 16 residues long. V shed 2 bases and J 2 bases; nucleotides not matched to a gene: 6. CDR3: CASSLGAGGGNQPQHF. The CDR3 bases are TGTGCCAGCAGTTTAGGGGCAGGGGGAGGCAATCAGCCCCAGCATTTT.

This chain uses TRBV12-5 with TRBJ2-2; TRBD1 might be the D (5 bases). Per germline, CDR1 LGHNT and CDR2 FRNRAP. V was shortened by 6 bases and J by 3 bases, with 14 bases between the two germline ends. This CDR3 has 15 amino acids. CDR3 sequence: CASGHDRRDTGELFF. The CDR3 DNA is TGTGCTAGTGGCCACGACAGAAGGGACACCGGGGAGCTGTTTTTT.

This clone was seen just once. The chain has TRBV6-1 and TRBJ2-3, with 12 bases matching TRBD2. Germline assignment: CDR1 MNHNS and CDR2 SASEGT. With V trimmed by 5 bases and J by 9 bases, 3 bases remained unmatched. CDR3 length equals 13 residues. The CDR3 region has the DNA TGTGCCAGCAGTTATGGGACTAGCGGGACGCAGTATTTT. The encoded protein is CASSYGTSGTQYF.

CDR3 sequence (DNA): TGTGCCTGGAGTCCTGACAGGGTGGGTCTCCTCCACTTT. Translated, it gives CAWSPDRVGLLHF. The chain employs TRBV30 and TRBJ1-6, with 7 bases identical to TRBD1. From germline, CDR1 is GTSNPN and CDR2 SVGIG (reference sequence). Trimming cost V 2 bases and J 15 bases; bases outside gene matches: 10. This CDR3 has 13 residues.

The chain recombines TRBV5-1 with TRBJ2-7; D might be TRBD1 (5 bases). Germline values: CDR1 SGHRS, CDR2 YFSETQ. The CDR3 consists of 17 residues. Trimming removed 0 bases at V and 7 bases at J, with 23 bases between. This CDR3 is CASSLETSKTGVGEQYF. DNA for the CDR3: TGCGCCAGCAGCTTGGAAACCTCCAAAACAGGCGTTGGGGAGCAGTACTTC.